This T cell receptor (beta chain) was identified in a study of radiotherapy plus CTLA-4 blockade in lung cancer. Study-level information: Objective responses arose in approximately 17% of patients, and 31% experienced disease control.

Notes on the study in general: Blood saw expansion of tumor-derived TCR clones after radiotherapy plus ipilimumab.

Method: immunoSEQ multiplex PCR; TCRdb's copy keeps in-frame clones and lacks some. The data contain roughly 98,000 clones, 75% to 90% of them singletons. As regards this clone: The antigen is not known.

Germline V gives CDR1 SGHRS, CDR2 YFSETQ. J gave up 9 bases and V 0 bases, and 4 bases lay outside the gene matches. CDR3 length: 15 amino acids. The sequenced sample was peripheral blood, obtained from a patient treated with radiotherapy plus ipilimumab. The rearrangement joins TRBV5-1 to TRBJ2-1; 12 bases fit TRBD2. The clonotype comes from a human donor with non-small cell lung cancer who had a partial response to radiotherapy plus ipilimumab. The CDR3 bases are TGCGCCAGCAGCTTGGGACTAGCGGGAGAATTTGAGCAGTTCTTC. Amino acid sequence: CASSLGLAGEFEQFF. The full variable domain, completed using reference TRBV5-1 and TRBJ2-1, is KAGVTQTPRYLIKTRGQQVTLSCSPISGHRSVSWYQQTPGQGLQFLFEYFSETQRNKGNFPGRFSGRQFSNSRSEMNVSTLELGDSALYLCASSLGLAGEFEQFFGPGTRLTVL.